The 25 T cell receptor beta chains below all came from one sample that was sequenced in a study of CD8+CD57+ T cells in acquired aplastic anemia. All sequencing subjects had displayed CD8+CD57+ cell expansion on flow cytometry. Profiling of TCR beta VDJ combinations and CDR3 sequences used genomic DNA as template. MiXCR, applied by TCRdb to the reads, yields one record per CDR3 protein. The sample yields roughly 250,000 distinct CDR3 sequences, around 43% seen once. Sequenced: sorted CD4+, CD8+, or CD8+CD57+ T cells (not recorded which) from PBMCs. These receptors all stem from a human donor with aplastic anemia.

This clonotype has a count of ten or more. The gene calls are TRBV13 and TRBJ2-7; D is unclear. CDR1 and CDR2 from the germline V gene are PRHDT and FYEKMQ (reference sequence). Deletions cut 5 bases from V and 3 bases from J, with 14 bases between. The CDR3 length is 14 residues. CDR3 sequence: CASSRTSRNYEQYF. DNA of the CDR3: TGTGCCAGCAGCCGCACCTCCCGGAACTACGAGCAGTACTTC.

The chain uses TRBV7-3 and TRBJ1-1; no clear D gene. V was shortened by 4 bases and J by 1 base, with 19 bases between the two germline ends. The CDR3 is made up of 17 amino acids. Germline CDR1 is SGHTA and CDR2 is FQGTGA. DNA of the CDR3: TGTGCCAGCAGCTCAACCCTCGCGAGGGTCCGGAACACTGAAGCTTTCTTT. It translates to CASSSTLARVRNTEAFF.

This chain links TRBV2 with TRBJ1-1; perhaps TRBD1 as D (5 bases). The CDR3 is made up of 17 amino acids. CDR1 is SNHLY, CDR2 FYNNEI, per germline. The ends were cut back, 6 bases at V and 1 base at J, with 21 bases in the middle. CDR3 sequence: CASSPKGVAGRNTEAFF. The CDR3 DNA is TGTGCCAGCAGCCCCAAAGGGGTGGCAGGGAGGAACACTGAAGCTTTCTTT.

The table lists this clonotype with many counts. The genes are TRBV7-8 and TRBJ1-2; D is perhaps TRBD1 (5 bases). V lost 2 bases and J lost 5, with 12 bases in between. CDR1 and CDR2 (germline): SGHVS, FQNEAQ. This CDR3 contains 14 residues. The CDR3 protein is CASSLREGEYGYTF. The CDR3 nucleotides read TGTGCCAGCAGCTTAAGGGAAGGGGAGTATGGCTACACCTTC. The full variable domain, with the rest looked up from reference TRBV7-8 and TRBJ1-2, is GAGVSQSPRYKVAKRGQDVALRCDPISGHVSLFWYQQALGQGPEFLTYFQNEAQLDKSGLPSDRFFAERPEGSVSTLKIQRTQQEDSAVYLCASSLREGEYGYTFGSGTRLTVV.

V usage is TRBV6-5 and J usage is TRBJ1-6, with 8 bases identical to TRBD1. Germline-derived CDR1 and CDR2 are MNHEY and SVGAGI. This CDR3 is built from 16 residues. With 4 bases clipped from V and 5 bases from J, the junction kept 7 bases outside the gene matches. The CDR3 nucleotides read TGTGCCAGCAGTTCAGGGCCAGGGGGCGATAATTCACCCCTCCACTTT. It yields the protein CASSSGPGGDNSPLHF.

This clonotype was counted at least ten times. The V call is TRBV7-8, the J call TRBJ2-7, with D tentatively TRBD1 or TRBD2 (5 bases each). The germline V gene encodes CDR1 SGHVS and CDR2 FQNEAQ. The CDR3 has 13 amino acids. Trimming shortened V by 2 bases and J by 2 bases, and 7 bases separated the two germline ends. Here the CDR3 DNA reads TGTGCCAGCAGCTTACGGGACGCCTACGAGCAGTACTTC. Translating it yields CASSLRDAYEQYF. The whole variable domain, remainder taken from reference TRBV7-8 and TRBJ2-7, is GAGVSQSPRYKVAKRGQDVALRCDPISGHVSLFWYQQALGQGPEFLTYFQNEAQLDKSGLPSDRFFAERPEGSVSTLKIQRTQQEDSAVYLCASSLRDAYEQYFGPGTRLTVT.

As to this clonotype: One end of the junction varies from germline; a read error may be responsible. The chain has TRBV11-2 and TRBJ1-1; 10 nucleotides line up with TRBD1. Germline V CDR1 and CDR2: SGHAT, FQNNGV. The length of the CDR3 is 15 residues. CDR3 DNA sequence: TGTGCCAGCAGCAGCCGGGACAGGGGTCCCACTGAAGCTTCCTTT. Translating it yields CASSSRDRGPTEASF.

This sequence joins TRBV20-1 and TRBJ1-2; D unresolved. CDR1 and CDR2 (germline): DFQATT, SNEGSKA (reference sequence). CDR3 length: 12 residues. Trimming took off 3 bases at V and 3 bases at J, with 8 bases between the two ends. The CDR3 region has the DNA TGCAGTGCTAGCAAGTCGGACTATGGCTACACCTTC. Protein product: CSASKSDYGYTF.

This clonotype was observed at least ten times. V is TRBV20-1 and J is TRBJ1-1, with 7 bases aligning to TRBD1. V lost 5 bases and J lost 6; bases outside the gene matches: 3. This CDR3 spans 11 amino acids. Germline loops: CDR1 DFQATT, CDR2 SNEGSKA (reference sequence). The CDR3 here is CSADRDSEAFF. The CDR3 region has the DNA TGCAGTGCTGACAGGGATTCTGAAGCTTTCTTT.

Concerning this clonotype itself: Relative to the germline gene, one junction end is altered; a read error may explain this. The genes are TRBV5-6 and TRBJ1-3; weak D call: TRBD1 (5 bases). Germline loops: CDR1 SGHDT, CDR2 YYEEEE. This CDR3 has 13 amino acids. In DNA, the CDR3 is TGTGCCAGCACAGGGTCCTCTGGAAACACCATGTATTTT. It yields the protein CASTGSSGNTMYF. Full variable domain (remainder filled in from reference TRBV5-6 and TRBJ1-3): DAGVTQSPTHLIKTRGQQVTLRCSPKSGHDTVSWYQQALGQGPQFIFQYYEEEERQRGNFPDRFSGHQFPNYSSELNVNALLLGDSALYLCASTGSSGNTMYFGEGSWLTVV.

This clonotype was counted a few times. The chain recombines TRBV5-6 with TRBJ1-6, with D perhaps matching TRBD1 (6 bases). Looked up from germline, CDR1 is SGHDT and CDR2 is YYEEEE. CDR3 length equals 13 residues. V was pared by 2 bases and J by 10 bases, with 10 bases between. The CDR3 DNA sequence: TGTGCCAGCAGCTTATACAGGGACTCACCCCTCCACTTT. Its translation: CASSLYRDSPLHF. The full variable domain, in which reference TRBV5-6 and TRBJ1-6 provide the parts outside the CDR3, is DAGVTQSPTHLIKTRGQQVTLRCSPKSGHDTVSWYQQALGQGPQFIFQYYEEEERQRGNFPDRFSGHQFPNYSSELNVNALLLGDSALYLCASSLYRDSPLHFGNGTRLTVT.

This clonotype has a handful of counts. The chain recombines TRBV12-3 or TRBV12-4 with TRBJ1-1, with D unclear. This CDR3 spans 14 amino acids. V was cut by 5 bases and J by 0 bases, with 10 bases left in between. The CDR3 DNA follows: TGTGCCAGCAGTCCGACTAAGATGAACACTGAAGCTTTCTTT. Translation gives CASSPTKMNTEAFF.

This clonotype occurred a few times. The chain employs TRBV27 and TRBJ2-1; D assignment may be TRBD1 or TRBD2 (5 bases each). Germline CDR1 and CDR2: MNHEY and SMNVEV (reference sequence). The V gene lost 8 bases and the J gene lost 8 bases, with 16 bases spanning the gap. This CDR3 spans 13 amino acids. CDR3: CASAWGNGYEQFF. The CDR3 nucleotides are TGTGCCAGCGCGTGGGGGAACGGGTATGAGCAGTTCTTC.

This clonotype was detected many times. The V gene is TRBV27, the J gene TRBJ1-1; no firm D call. Germline CDR1 MNHEY, CDR2 SMNVEV (reference sequence). CDR3 length equals 13 residues. The germline V and J ends were trimmed by 5 bases and 5 bases, with 12 bases remaining between them. The CDR3 DNA reads as TGTGCCAGCAGTCCCCCAAGGGAGACTGAAGCTTTCTTT. Protein product: CASSPPRETEAFF.

This rearrangement joins TRBV7-3 to TRBJ2-1; the D gene is possibly TRBD2 (7 bases). Germline V lookup: CDR1 SGHTA, CDR2 FQGTGA. The CDR3 extends over 12 amino acids. V was cut by 1 base and J by 13 bases, with 11 bases left in between. Here the CDR3 reads CASSLRGGLQFF. CDR3 DNA sequence: TGTGCCAGCAGCTTAAGAGGGGGACTACAGTTCTTC.

The chain recombines TRBV2 with TRBJ1-5, with D perhaps TRBD1 (6 bases). Per the germline V gene, CDR1 is SNHLY and CDR2 is FYNNEI. The length of the CDR3 is 13 residues. V dropped 8 bases and J dropped 2 bases, with 10 bases sitting between them. CDR3: CASRGQGNQPQHF. The CDR3 DNA reads TGTGCCAGCCGGGGGCAAGGCAATCAGCCCCAGCATTTT.

V and J are TRBV7-2 and TRBJ2-7; TRBD2 aligns across 7 bases. The trim removed 2 bases at V and 7 bases at J, leaving 8 bases unmatched. The CDR3 runs 14 residues. CDR1 is SGHTA, CDR2 FQGNSA, per germline. CDR3 in DNA: TGTGCCAGCAGCTTAAAGGGTGGGGGGGGAGAGCAGTACTTC. Its translation: CASSLKGGGGEQYF.

The V and J genes are TRBV9 and TRBJ1-6; 7 nucleotides agree with TRBD1. The CDR3 extends over 15 amino acids. Losses at the gene ends were 2 bases for V and 5 bases for J; bases not matched to a gene: 4. CDR1 is SGDLS and CDR2 is YYNGEE in the germline V gene. The CDR3 region has the DNA TGTGCCAGCAGCGTCGGACAGGCTAATAATTCACCCCTCCACTTT. Protein product: CASSVGQANNSPLHF. The full variable domain, rest sourced from reference TRBV9 and TRBJ1-6, is DSGVTQTPKHLITATGQRVTLRCSPRSGDLSVYWYQQSLDQGLQFLIQYYNGEERAKGNILERFSAQQFPDLHSELNLSSLELGDSALYFCASSVGQANNSPLHFGNGTRLTVT.

In regard to this clonotype: This likely reflects a read error, since a far larger clone is one base away. The rearrangement links TRBV12-3 or TRBV12-4 to TRBJ2-7; unclear D gene. Between the trimmed V and J ends, which lost 4 bases and 6 bases, there was a span of 7 bases. The CDR3 loop spans 11 amino acids. The CDR3 DNA is TGTGCCAGCAGTTCAGGCTGCGAGCAGTACTTC. This gives the protein CASSSGCEQYF.

The V call is TRBV15, the J call TRBJ2-5, with 7 bases that match TRBD2. Germline CDR1 reads LNHNV; CDR2 reads YYDKDF (reference sequence). CDR3 size: 12 residues. V lost 8 bases to trimming and J lost 1 base; unmatched junction nucleotides: 1. The CDR3 here is CATGGVQETQYF. CDR3 sequence (DNA): TGTGCCACCGGGGGGGTCCAAGAGACCCAGTACTTC. The whole variable domain, remainder taken from reference TRBV15 and TRBJ2-5, is DAMVIQNPRYQVTQFGKPVTLSCSQTLNHNVMYWYQQKSSQAPKLLFHYYDKDFNNEADTPDNFQSRRPNTSFCFLDIRSPGLGDTAMYLCATGGVQETQYFGPGTRLLVL.

The chain couples TRBV7-6 to TRBJ2-2; 7 bases map to TRBD2. Unmatched junction bases numbered 14, after V lost 1 base and J lost 6 bases. There are 18 residues in the CDR3. Germline loops: CDR1 SGHVS, CDR2 FNYEAQ. For the CDR3, the DNA is TGTGCCAGCAGCTTAGAGGCAGGGCTAGCGGCGTCGTCCGGGGAGCTGTTTTTT. Translated, it gives CASSLEAGLAASSGELFF.

This chain links TRBV25-1 with TRBJ2-7; the D gene could be TRBD1 or TRBD2 (5 bases each). V gave up 11 bases and J gave up 2 bases, with 13 bases separating them. Germline loops: CDR1 MGHDK, CDR2 SYGVNS. CDR3 length: 12 residues. The CDR3 nucleotides are TGTGCCTGGGGGACGGCCCCCTACGAGCAGTACTTC. This encodes CAWGTAPYEQYF.

In the case of this clonotype: The conserved closing phenylalanine or tryptophan is absent in this CDR3, likely reflecting a read error. The chain combines TRBV7-2 with TRBJ2-5; 10 bases line up with TRBD2. This CDR3 spans 15 amino acids. J gave up 5 bases and V 3 bases, and 6 bases lay outside the gene matches. Germline-derived CDR1 and CDR2 are SGHTA and FQGNSA. The CDR3 sequence: CASSLALAGVETQYI. CDR3 DNA sequence: TGTGCCAGCAGCTTGGCCCTAGCGGGGGTGGAGACCCAGTACATC.

The chain recombines TRBV27 with TRBJ2-1; D might be TRBD1 (5 bases). V lost 7 bases and J 2 bases, leaving 9 bases between the germline ends. The CDR3 runs 13 residues. The germline V gene encodes CDR1 MNHEY and CDR2 SMNVEV (reference sequence). The CDR3 reads CASTPGTYNEQFF. The CDR3 DNA is TGTGCCAGCACCCCAGGGACCTACAATGAGCAGTTCTTC.

The chain couples TRBV7-2 to TRBJ1-2; TRBD1 is a possible D gene (6 bases). The CDR3 length is 15 residues. Germline V CDR1 and CDR2: SGHTA, FQGNSA. Trimming shortened V by 5 bases and J by 6 bases, and 19 bases separated the two germline ends. The CDR3 DNA follows: TGTGCCAGCAGCACCAGACAGGACGGGGGGGATGGCTACACCTTC. This translates into CASSTRQDGGDGYTF.